This TCR beta chain was identified in a study of T cells after somatic rescue of genetic block. V lost 10 bases, J lost 0 bases, and 6 bases stayed unmatched. The CDR3 sequence is 14 residues long. Germline loops: CDR1 MNHNY, CDR2 SVGAGI (reference sequence). This clone has only one observation. Sequencing used immunoSEQ multiplex PCR; TCRdb keeps in-frame clones, though not all of them. The sample consists of roughly 70,000 clones, 92% of them appearing once. Sequenced sample: peripheral blood mononuclear cells (PBMCs). This sequence originates from a man aged 35-49 years. The chain uses TRBV6-6 and TRBJ2-5, with TRBD2 identical over 9 bases. CDR3 sequence (DNA): TGTGCCACACACCTAGCGGGAAACCAAGAGACCCAGTACTTC. Translating gives CATHLAGNQETQYF.